This passage covers 26 T cell receptor beta chains from one sample sequenced in a study of early T cells in non-severe SARS-CoV-2 infection. TCRdb reprocessed the 5' RACE reads via MiXCR and lists one record per CDR3 protein. The table includes more than 35,000 distinct CDR3 sequences, 5% to 6.5% detected once. What was sequenced was whole blood. The receptors originated from an adult who was a healthcare worker with PCR-confirmed SARS-CoV-2 infection or an uninfected control (not recorded which).

This clonotype was counted only a few times. The V call is TRBV29-1, the J call TRBJ2-7; TRBD1 agrees at 7 bases. The CDR3 has 13 residues. With V trimmed by 7 bases and J by 3 bases, 9 bases remained unmatched. In germline, CDR1 is SQVTM, CDR2 ANQGSEA. The CDR3 is CSAEGQIDYEQYF. In DNA, the CDR3 is TGCAGCGCCGAGGGACAGATAGACTACGAGCAGTACTTC.

This clonotype was found many times. CDR3 DNA: TGTGCCAGCAGCCCCTTCCTAGAATCGGAGCAGTTCTTC. Residues: CASSPFLESEQFF. The V and J genes are TRBV7-6 and TRBJ2-1, with D unresolved. CDR1 and CDR2 from the germline V gene are SGHVS and FNYEAQ. V lost 5 bases to trimming and J lost 10 bases, with 15 bases between them. This CDR3 contains 13 residues. The whole variable domain, remainder taken from reference TRBV7-6 and TRBJ2-1, is GAGVSQSPRYKVTKRGQDVALRCDPISGHVSLYWYRQALGQGPEFLTYFNYEAQQDKSGLPNDRFSAERPEGSISTLTIQRTEQRDSAMYRCASSPFLESEQFFGPGTRLTVL.

At least ten counts were recorded for this clonotype. The genes are TRBV5-1 and TRBJ2-1; 7 nucleotides agree with TRBD1. This CDR3 is built from 15 residues. Germline loops: CDR1 SGHRS, CDR2 YFSETQ. The trim removed 0 bases at V and 7 bases at J, leaving 7 bases unmatched. Here the CDR3 reads CASSLGGGTRNEQFF. Here the CDR3 DNA reads TGCGCCAGCAGCTTGGGAGGGGGCACGAGGAATGAGCAGTTCTTC.

The V and J genes are TRBV6-2 or TRBV6-3 and TRBJ2-5; possibly TRBD1 for D (5 bases). The CDR3 runs 14 residues. The germline CDR1 and CDR2 sequences are MNHEY and SVGEGT. V was trimmed by 2 bases and J by 2 bases, leaving 9 bases between them. The CDR3 region is CASSYGAGQETQYF. As DNA, the CDR3 is TGTGCCAGCAGTTACGGGGCAGGACAAGAGACCCAGTACTTC.

This clonotype appeared many times. The chain joins TRBV20-1 to TRBJ2-7, with D possibly matching TRBD1 (5 bases). Trimming removed 3 bases at V and 4 bases at J, with 13 bases between. Germline values: CDR1 DFQATT, CDR2 SNEGSKA (reference sequence). The CDR3 runs 13 residues. CDR3 sequence (DNA): TGCAGTGCTAGTATTCCAGGGTTATACGAGCAGTACTTC. It specifies CSASIPGLYEQYF.

The V gene is TRBV12-3 or TRBV12-4, the J gene TRBJ1-1; 9 bases map to TRBD1. This CDR3 comprises 15 residues. The J segment lost 3 bases and the V segment lost 7 bases, leaving 9 bases of the junction unmatched. The CDR3, as DNA: TGTGCCAGCACCTCCGGGACAGGGTTATACACTGAAGCTTTCTTT. This translates into CASTSGTGLYTEAFF.

V and J are TRBV7-8 and TRBJ2-5; D is tentatively TRBD1 or TRBD2 (5 bases each). CDR3 length: 16 residues. V lost 5 bases, J lost 1 base, and 17 bases lay in between. From germline, CDR1 is SGHVS and CDR2 FQNEAQ. The CDR3 loop reads CASSGRDRNPQETQYF. The CDR3 DNA sequence: TGTGCCAGCAGCGGCCGGGACCGGAACCCCCAAGAGACCCAGTACTTC.

This clonotype has at least ten counts. The rearrangement links TRBV2 to TRBJ2-5; tentative D call: TRBD2 (5 bases). The CDR3 sequence is 16 residues long. Looked up from germline, CDR1 is SNHLY and CDR2 is FYNNEI. Deletions cut 6 bases from V and 3 bases from J, with 20 bases between. The CDR3, as DNA: TGTGCCAGCAGCGCGTATCCGCATGGAGGAGAAGAGACCCAGTACTTC. As protein: CASSAYPHGGEETQYF.

This clonotype was seen repeatedly, ten times or more. This chain links TRBV7-8 with TRBJ1-5, with D perhaps matching TRBD1 (5 bases). V was cut by 8 bases and J by 2 bases, with 19 bases left in between. CDR3 length: 16 residues. Germline V gene data show CDR1 as SGHVS and CDR2 as FQNEAQ. The CDR3 sequence is CASSAGAPGGNQPQHF. The CDR3 nucleotides read TGTGCCAGCTCGGCCGGGGCCCCGGGGGGCAATCAGCCCCAGCATTTT.

This clonotype was observed many times. The V call is TRBV5-1, the J call TRBJ2-3; possibly TRBD1 for D (6 bases). The germline gives CDR1 SGHRS, CDR2 YFSETQ. CDR3 length equals 14 residues. Trimming shortened V by 3 bases and J by 4 bases, and 12 bases separated the two germline ends. CDR3 region: CASSWQGSSDTQYF. The CDR3 nucleotides are TGCGCCAGCAGCTGGCAGGGGTCTTCAGATACGCAGTATTTT.

This clonotype was picked up many times. The rearrangement joins TRBV7-9 to TRBJ1-2; unclear D gene. Germline CDR1 SEHNR, CDR2 FQNEAQ (reference sequence). CDR3 length: 12 amino acids. Trimming took off 5 bases at V and 2 bases at J, with 6 bases between the two ends. As DNA, the CDR3 is TGTGCCAGCAGCATGTCCAACTATGGCTACACCTTC. Translated, it gives CASSMSNYGYTF.

This clonotype has ten or more counts. The CDR3 coding sequence is TGTGCCAGCAGCCCCGACGGCCCTGGGACAGCAGCTTTCTTT. Protein: CASSPDGPGTAAFF. The genes are TRBV12-3 or TRBV12-4 and TRBJ1-1; 7 bases map to TRBD1. The ends lost 6 bases at V and 10 bases at J; junction bases unmatched: 14. This CDR3 has 14 amino acids.

This clonotype was seen repeatedly, ten times or more. The V call is TRBV4-2, the J call TRBJ2-3; TRBD2 aligns across 11 bases. Germline CDR1 and CDR2: LGHNA and YNFKEQ. V lost 3 bases and J lost 0; bases outside the gene matches: 17. This CDR3 has 21 residues. The CDR3: CASSHLGRLAGGKSSTDTQYF. The CDR3 coding sequence is TGTGCCAGCAGCCACTTAGGGCGGCTAGCGGGGGGCAAATCTAGCACAGATACGCAGTATTTT.

This clonotype was found a few times. The chain links TRBV5-5 to TRBJ1-5; 8 bases line up with TRBD1. The length of the CDR3 is 14 residues. V lost 3 bases, J lost 6 bases, and 5 bases stayed unmatched. Germline-derived CDR1 and CDR2 are SGHKS and YYEKEE (reference sequence). CDR3 sequence reads: CASSSDRGFQPQHF. CDR3 nucleotides: TGTGCCAGCAGCTCAGACAGGGGCTTTCAGCCCCAGCATTTT. Based on the CDR3 plus reference TRBV5-5 and TRBJ1-5, the full variable domain is DAGVTQSPTHLIKTRGQQVTLRCSPISGHKSVSWYQQVLGQGPQFIFQYYEKEERGRGNFPDRFSARQFPNYSSELNVNALLLGDSALYLCASSSDRGFQPQHFGDGTRLSIL.

This clonotype was picked up many times. V usage is TRBV6-2 or TRBV6-3 and J usage is TRBJ2-7; 8 bases are a match to TRBD1. Germline V gene sequence: CDR1 MNHEY, CDR2 SVGEGT. The CDR3 spans 15 residues. V was pared by 2 bases and J by 8 bases, with 11 bases of the junction left unmatched. The CDR3 loop reads CASSYEVRGPSKQYF. The CDR3, as DNA: TGTGCCAGCAGTTACGAGGTCAGGGGGCCGTCCAAGCAGTACTTC.

This clonotype was found many times. The chain is built from TRBV5-1 and TRBJ2-2; no clear D gene. Per the germline V gene, CDR1 is SGHRS and CDR2 is YFSETQ. V lost 0 bases and J lost 3, with 12 bases in between. The CDR3 is 16 amino acids. The CDR3 nucleotides are TGCGCCAGCAGCTTGGGTTATACCTCATACACCGGGGAGCTGTTTTTT. Translated: CASSLGYTSYTGELFF. The full variable domain, in which reference TRBV5-1 and TRBJ2-2 provide the parts outside the CDR3, is KAGVTQTPRYLIKTRGQQVTLSCSPISGHRSVSWYQQTPGQGLQFLFEYFSETQRNKGNFPGRFSGRQFSNSRSEMNVSTLELGDSALYLCASSLGYTSYTGELFFGEGSRLTVL.

This clonotype was recorded at least ten times. The gene calls are TRBV20-1 and TRBJ2-7; maybe TRBD2 (6 bases). Looked up from germline, CDR1 is DFQATT and CDR2 is SNEGSKA (reference sequence). The V end was cut by 2 bases, the J end by 3 bases, with 14 bases between. The CDR3 is 14 amino acids. CDR3 protein: CSARRREKDYEQYF. DNA of the CDR3: TGCAGTGCTAGACGCCGGGAGAAAGACTACGAGCAGTACTTC.

This clonotype has at least ten counts. The rearrangement joins TRBV6-5 to TRBJ2-7, with TRBD1 matching 8 bases. Germline CDR1 MNHEY, CDR2 SVGAGI. The V and J ends lost 5 bases and 5 bases, in that order; junction bases with no gene match: 8. The CDR3 covers 14 residues. The CDR3 loop reads CASSMDRDGHEQYF. In DNA form, the CDR3 reads TGTGCCAGCAGTATGGACAGGGACGGCCACGAGCAGTACTTC.

This clonotype was detected many times. V and J are TRBV9 and TRBJ1-1, with D perhaps matching TRBD1 (6 bases). Deletions cut 2 bases from V and 1 base from J, with 12 bases between. The germline CDR1 and CDR2 sequences are SGDLS and YYNGEE. The CDR3 runs 15 residues. DNA for the CDR3: TGTGCCAGCAGCGTTAGGGGGGTACCGAACACTGAAGCTTTCTTT. Translation gives CASSVRGVPNTEAFF.

The table lists this clonotype with many counts. This chain connects TRBV4-1 to TRBJ2-7; D is undetermined. V was shortened by 0 bases and J by 0 bases, with 6 bases between the two germline ends. Germline CDR1 MGHRA, CDR2 YSYEKL. The CDR3 consists of 14 residues. The CDR3 loop is CASSQEQSSYEQYF. The CDR3 bases are TGCGCCAGCAGCCAAGAGCAGAGCTCCTACGAGCAGTACTTC.

This clonotype appeared a few times. V usage is TRBV12-3 or TRBV12-4 and J usage is TRBJ1-3, with 7 bases aligning to TRBD1. The J segment lost 0 bases and the V segment lost 7 bases, leaving 15 bases of the junction unmatched. The CDR3 is 18 amino acids. This CDR3 reads CASTWGRGTDLSGNTIYF. In DNA, the CDR3 is TGTGCCAGCACCTGGGGCAGGGGGACTGATCTCTCTGGAAACACCATATATTTT.

This clonotype was seen repeatedly, ten times or more. V gene TRBV30 combines with J gene TRBJ1-1; no reliable D call. With 5 bases removed from V and 0 bases from J, the gap between germline ends came to 10 bases. Germline values: CDR1 GTSNPN, CDR2 SVGIG (reference sequence). This CDR3 has 13 amino acids. The chain's CDR3 is CAWERTMNTEAFF. The CDR3 coding sequence is TGTGCCTGGGAACGAACGATGAACACTGAAGCTTTCTTT.

This clonotype came up many times. The chain employs TRBV6-5 and TRBJ2-1, with 11 bases that match TRBD2. Losses at the gene ends were 4 bases for V and 6 bases for J; bases not matched to a gene: 5. This CDR3 contains 15 residues. Germline values: CDR1 MNHEY, CDR2 SVGAGI. CDR3 in amino acids: CASSSTSGSSNEQFF. The DNA of the CDR3 is TGTGCCAGCAGTTCTACTAGCGGGAGTTCCAATGAGCAGTTCTTC.

This clonotype was seen repeatedly, ten times or more. The genes are TRBV6-6 and TRBJ1-4, with D possibly being TRBD1 (5 bases). CDR1 is MNHNY and CDR2 is SVGAGI in the germline V gene (reference sequence). This CDR3 contains 14 residues. Trimming cost V 4 bases and J 8 bases, with 14 bases left between them. CDR3 nucleotides: TGTGCCAGCAGTTCCACCGGGGGAGGGGAAAAACTGTTTTTT. It is translated as CASSSTGGGEKLFF.

This clonotype was found many times. The chain has TRBV9 and TRBJ2-7, with 15 nucleotides matching TRBD2. The J segment lost 7 bases and the V segment lost 0 bases, leaving 5 bases of the junction unmatched. Germline CDR1 and CDR2: SGDLS and YYNGEE. CDR3 size: 16 residues. The CDR3 nucleotides read TGTGCCAGCAGCGTAGCTGGGACTAGCGGGAGGCAAGAGCAGTACTTC. Protein product: CASSVAGTSGRQEQYF.

This clonotype came up many times. J is TRBJ1-2 and V is TRBV7-8, with unresolved D. Trimming removed 0 bases at V and 0 bases at J, with 5 bases between. The CDR3 length is 14 residues. Germline loops: CDR1 SGHVS, CDR2 FQNEAQ. The CDR3 loop reads CASSLAEANYGYTF. CDR3 bases: TGTGCCAGCAGCTTAGCGGAGGCTAACTATGGCTACACCTTC.